The 27 T cell receptor beta chains below were found in one sample sequenced in a study of T-cell memory formation after mild COVID-19 (dated by TCRdb to the early 2020s). The library relied on 5' RACE. TCRdb lists the instrument as Illumina NovaSeq 6000. TCRdb cleaned the public reads at Q25 with fastp, built clones with MiXCR and kept in-frame beta chains. Every CDR3 protein is listed once, alongside the most common genes and DNA of its rows. The sample yields 270,000 or so distinct CDR3 sequences; approximately 19% were counted once. In total, the top ten clones hold more than 20% of the sample. Source material: PBMCs or a T cell subset sorted from them (not recorded which). These TCRs come from a man between 18 and 29 years old who had mild COVID-19 (a few samples of this study predate the infection). The sample titles of this study are shuffled in the database, so cell type and time point are left out; the donor was told from shared clones.

With respect to this clonotype: The DNA is left out, because the CDR3 cannot be placed on it with certainty; the CDR3 is given as TCRdb lists it. This chain links TRBV6-5 with TRBJ2-7. Germline lookup yields CDR1 MNHEY and CDR2 SVGAGI. The CDR3 sequence runs 13 residues, both termini included. This CDR3 is CASSYLCAYEQYV.

The chain joins TRBV13 to TRBJ1-2; weak D call: TRBD1 (6 bases). The CDR3 extends over 14 amino acids. Germline V gives CDR1 PRHDT, CDR2 FYEKMQ (reference sequence). V was shortened by 1 base and J by 4 bases, with 10 bases between the two germline ends. The DNA of the CDR3 is TGTGCCAGCAGCTTAGATCCAGGGGCCTATGGCTACACCTTC. Its protein is CASSLDPGAYGYTF.

This clonotype was detected a few times. The chain is built from TRBV7-9 and TRBJ1-6, with 9 bases that match TRBD1. The CDR3 has 12 residues. With V trimmed by 8 bases and J by 14 bases, 7 bases remained unmatched. Looked up from germline, CDR1 is SEHNR and CDR2 is FQNEAQ (reference sequence). The CDR3 reads CASGGQGRALHF. DNA of the CDR3: TGTGCCAGCGGGGGACAGGGAAGGGCCCTCCACTTT. The complete variable domain, with remaining parts taken from reference TRBV7-9 and TRBJ1-6, reads DTGVSQNPRHKITKRGQNVTFRCDPISEHNRLYWYRQTLGQGPEFLTYFQNEAQLEKSRLLSDRFSAERPKGSFSTLEIQRTEQGDSAMYLCASGGQGRALHFGNGTRLTVT.

Only a few counts were recorded for this clonotype. The chain joins TRBV4-1 to TRBJ1-1; no firm D call. Looked up from germline, CDR1 is MGHRA and CDR2 is YSYEKL. The V and J ends lost 1 base and 5 bases respectively, with 8 bases between them. The CDR3 loop spans 13 amino acids. As DNA, the CDR3 is TGCGCCAGCAGCCAAGTCGGACGGACTGAAGCTTTCTTT. Protein sequence: CASSQVGRTEAFF.

This clonotype was seen a few times. This sequence joins TRBV7-2 and TRBJ1-2; 7 nucleotides line up with TRBD1. CDR3 size: 13 residues. V dropped 5 bases and J dropped 7; count of bases not matched to a gene: 7. Germline CDR1 is SGHTA and CDR2 is FQGNSA. This CDR3 is CASSPDRPSGYTF. The CDR3 DNA is TGTGCCAGCAGCCCGGACAGGCCCAGTGGCTACACCTTC.

In its sample, this clonotype was seen a few times. The rearrangement links TRBV5-1 to TRBJ2-1; TRBD2 is a possible D gene (5 bases). Germline V lookup: CDR1 SGHRS, CDR2 YFSETQ. The CDR3 length is 14 residues. V was trimmed by 3 bases and J by 4 bases, leaving 11 bases between them. The CDR3 here is CASSSGDVYNEQFF. In DNA, the CDR3 is TGCGCCAGCAGCTCCGGGGATGTTTACAATGAGCAGTTCTTC.

In the case of this clonotype: A much larger clone sits a single nucleotide away, making a read error possible. The rearrangement links TRBV11-2 to TRBJ2-7, with 8 nucleotides matching TRBD1. The CDR3 covers 13 residues. Germline CDR1 SGHAT, CDR2 FQNNGV. V trimming: 4 bases; J trimming: 6 bases; junction bases outside the gene matches: 5. The CDR3 here is CASSSGQGSEQYF. The CDR3 DNA sequence: TGTGCCAGCAGCTCCGGACAGGGCTCCGAGCAGTACTTC.

The V and J genes are TRBV28 and TRBJ2-1; possibly TRBD1 or TRBD2 for D (5 bases each). This CDR3 is built from 15 residues. Per germline, CDR1 MDHEN and CDR2 SYDVKM. The ends were cut back, 8 bases at V and 1 base at J, with 15 bases in the middle. The DNA of the CDR3 is TGTGCCAGCCGGGACGGCTATTTTTCCTACAATGAGCAGTTCTTC. Translation gives CASRDGYFSYNEQFF.

This clonotype has ten or more counts. V and J are TRBV24-1 and TRBJ2-2; D remains ambiguous. CDR3 size: 14 residues. Trimming left V 7 bases short and J 6 bases short, with 14 bases between. Germline V gives CDR1 KGHDR, CDR2 SFDVKD. In nucleotides, the CDR3 is TGTGCCACCAGATCGGCTAGGCAGGCCGGGGAGCTGTTTTTT. Its protein is CATRSARQAGELFF.

This clonotype was picked up a small number of times. The rearrangement links TRBV4-3 to TRBJ1-6; D not resolved. CDR1 is LGHNA and CDR2 is YSLEER in the germline V gene. The CDR3 contains 15 residues. Trimming removed 0 bases at V and 7 bases at J, with 10 bases between. CDR3 in amino acids: CASSQDIRENSPLHF. CDR3 coding DNA: TGCGCCAGCAGCCAAGATATACGAGAGAATTCACCCCTCCACTTT.

The chain combines TRBV28 with TRBJ1-4; unclear D gene. Germline V gene data show CDR1 as MDHEN and CDR2 as SYDVKM. V was cut by 4 bases and J by 7 bases, with 16 bases left in between. CDR3 length equals 15 residues. CDR3 amino acids: CASSSDTLPAEKLFF. The CDR3 DNA sequence: TGTGCCAGCAGTTCGGATACTCTCCCGGCTGAAAAACTGTTTTTT. The full variable domain, with the rest looked up from reference TRBV28 and TRBJ1-4, is DVKVTQSSRYLVKRTGEKVFLECVQDMDHENMFWYRQDPGLGLRLIYFSYDVKMKEKGDIPEGYSVSREKKERFSLILESASTNQTSMYLCASSSDTLPAEKLFFGSGTQLSVL.

The CDR3 DNA reads TGTGCCAGCAGTTTAGAGAGGGTCACTGAAGCTTTCTTT. The encoded protein is CASSLERVTEAFF. The chain couples TRBV12-3 or TRBV12-4 to TRBJ1-1; no reliable D call. Between the trimmed V and J ends, which lost 1 base and 4 bases, there was a span of 7 bases. The CDR3 has 13 amino acids.

A few counts support this clonotype. One junction end disagrees with the germline gene, perhaps due to a read error. CDR3 region: CASSYSRGQLNQAQHF. CDR3 nucleotide sequence: TGTGCCAGCAGTTACTCGAGGGGACAGTTAAATCAGGCCCAGCATTTT. This chain links TRBV6-6 with TRBJ1-5; 7 bases are shared with TRBD1. This CDR3 has 16 residues. From germline, CDR1 is MNHNY and CDR2 SVGAGI (reference sequence).

The V and J genes are TRBV6-2 or TRBV6-3 and TRBJ2-2, with D tentatively TRBD2 (5 bases). This CDR3 spans 15 amino acids. V lost 8 bases and J lost 4, with 17 bases in between. CDR1 MNHEY and CDR2 SVGEGT come from the germline V gene. The CDR3 DNA sequence: TGTGCCAGCGAGTCGTCGGGGTGGGGCACCGGGGAGCTGTTTTTT. This translates into CASESSGWGTGELFF.

DNA for the CDR3: TGTGCCAGTAGTATTTCTTGGGTGCCCGGGGAGCTGTTTTTT. Amino acid sequence: CASSISWVPGELFF. The J gene is TRBJ2-2, the V gene TRBV19, with D unclear. Looked up from germline, CDR1 is LNHDA and CDR2 is SQIVND (reference sequence). V was clipped by 3 bases and J by 6 bases, with 11 bases between them. The CDR3 contains 14 residues.

The chain uses TRBV11-2 and TRBJ1-4; D possibly corresponds to TRBD1 (5 bases). Germline V gene sequence: CDR1 SGHAT, CDR2 FQNNGV. The CDR3 has 15 amino acids. V lost 5 bases and J lost 4, with 14 bases in between. CDR3 sequence reads: CASSLQGGINEKLFF. In DNA form, the CDR3 reads TGTGCCAGCAGCCTCCAGGGCGGAATTAATGAAAAACTGTTTTTT.

This clonotype was recorded a few times. V gene TRBV7-2 combines with J gene TRBJ2-5; 8 bases are a match to TRBD2. V gave up 4 bases and J gave up 0 bases; unmatched junction bases: 4. The CDR3 is 15 amino acids. CDR1 and CDR2 from the germline V gene are SGHTA and FQGNSA. The CDR3 spells CASSSRGGNQETQYF. The CDR3 nucleotides read TGTGCCAGCAGCTCTCGGGGGGGAAACCAAGAGACCCAGTACTTC.

This clonotype was counted a few times. V is TRBV7-9 and J is TRBJ2-1; 7 positions match TRBD2. The CDR3 has 17 amino acids. Unmatched junction bases numbered 8, after V lost 3 bases and J lost 0 bases. CDR1 is SEHNR and CDR2 is FQNEAQ in the germline V gene (reference sequence). CDR3: CASSFGRGLTSYNEQFF. CDR3 bases: TGTGCCAGCAGCTTTGGGCGGGGGTTGACCTCCTACAATGAGCAGTTCTTC.

This clonotype was seen a handful of times. The chain couples TRBV6-5 to TRBJ2-3; perhaps D is TRBD1 or TRBD2 (5 bases each). Germline loops: CDR1 MNHEY, CDR2 SVGAGI. The CDR3 length is 16 residues. Trimming took off 2 bases at V and 1 base at J, with 13 bases between the two ends. The CDR3 protein is CASSYLRDVGTDTQYF. The CDR3 DNA reads TGTGCCAGCAGTTACCTCCGGGACGTCGGCACAGATACGCAGTATTTT.

This chain uses TRBV6-5 with TRBJ2-1, with D unclear. Germline-derived CDR1 and CDR2 are MNHEY and SVGAGI. The CDR3 is made up of 14 amino acids. V was cut by 0 bases and J by 8 bases, with 11 bases left in between. In DNA, the CDR3 is TGTGCCAGCAGTTACTCGAATTTTCTTGATGAGCAGTTCTTC. Translating gives CASSYSNFLDEQFF.

There are a few counts of this clonotype. This chain connects TRBV12-3 or TRBV12-4 to TRBJ2-7; D is unresolved. CDR3 size: 13 residues. V was trimmed by 3 bases and J by 6 bases, leaving 12 bases between them. The CDR3 region has the DNA TGTGCCAGCAGTTTGAGTCCCGTAGGCGAGCAGTACTTC. This sequence encodes CASSLSPVGEQYF.

This clonotype has a handful of counts. The V call is TRBV4-1, the J call TRBJ2-5; a weak D match, TRBD1 (7 bases). CDR3 length: 17 residues. V shed 4 bases and J shed 0 bases, with 18 bases lying between them. CDR1 MGHRA and CDR2 YSYEKL come from the germline V gene. CDR3 DNA sequence: TGCGCCAGCAGCCCCCAGGGGGGCTTCGGATACCAAGAGACCCAGTACTTC. Translation gives CASSPQGGFGYQETQYF.

This clonotype was found a few times. The chain has TRBV6-1 and TRBJ2-7; D possibly corresponds to TRBD2 (5 bases). Germline CDR1 and CDR2: MNHNS and SASEGT. The V gene lost 11 bases and the J gene lost 4 bases, with 12 bases spanning the gap. The CDR3 is 11 residues long. The CDR3 spells CAVRRSYEQYF. CDR3 sequence (DNA): TGTGCCGTGCGGAGGAGTTACGAGCAGTACTTC.

The chain joins TRBV4-2 to TRBJ2-5, with D possibly TRBD1 on 5 matching bases. This CDR3 is built from 15 residues. Germline V gene sequence: CDR1 LGHNA, CDR2 YNFKEQ. Trimming shortened V by 2 bases and J by 0 bases, and 10 bases separated the two germline ends. The CDR3 region has the DNA TGTGCCAGCAGCCAAACGGCAGGGTACCAAGAGACCCAGTACTTC. The encoded protein is CASSQTAGYQETQYF.

This clonotype came up a few times. The V call is TRBV7-3, the J call TRBJ2-3, with 11 bases identical to TRBD2. The CDR3 runs 17 residues. Germline assignment: CDR1 SGHTA and CDR2 FQGTGA. J lost 1 base, V lost 5 bases, and 8 bases had no gene match. This chain's CDR3 is CASSPIGTSGRTDTQYF. The CDR3 coding sequence is TGTGCCAGCAGCCCCATTGGGACTAGCGGACGCACAGATACGCAGTATTTT.

The rearrangement uses TRBV20-1 and TRBJ2-7; 7 bases match TRBD1. This CDR3 has 13 amino acids. CDR1 is DFQATT and CDR2 is SNEGSKA in the germline V gene (reference sequence). Trimming removed 1 base from V and 2 bases from J; junction bases left unmatched: 2. CDR3 residues: CSARGQGTYEQYV. In DNA form, the CDR3 reads TGCAGTGCTAGAGGACAGGGAACCTACGAGCAGTACGTC.

The chain combines TRBV11-2 with TRBJ2-2, with D maybe TRBD2 (6 bases). V was clipped by 5 bases and J by 9 bases, with 10 bases between them. There are 12 residues in the CDR3. Germline-derived CDR1 and CDR2 are SGHAT and FQNNGV. This chain's CDR3 is CASSLGGRELFF. The CDR3 bases are TGTGCCAGCAGCCTCGGGGGAAGGGAGCTGTTTTTT. The full variable domain, completed using reference TRBV11-2 and TRBJ2-2, is EAGVAQSPRYKIIEKRQSVAFWCNPISGHATLYWYQQILGQGPKLLIQFQNNGVVDDSQLPKDRFSAERLKGVDSTLKIQPAKLEDSAVYLCASSLGGRELFFGEGSRLTVL.